The entry below gives a single T cell receptor beta chain sequence along with its context. The entry originates in a study of blood T cell repertoires in COVID-19. Study overall: The United States, Italy and Spain provided the acute and convalescent COVID-19 samples. Sources were T cells, B-cell-depleted T cells, or PBMCs; the material itself was cDNA or gDNA.

Individuals drawn from approximately 22 US areas were about 18 to 95 years old. Participants' reported clinical history set cohort assignment. V gave up 4 bases and J gave up 7 bases; unmatched junction bases: 11. The germline CDR1 and CDR2 sequences are SGHRS and YFSETQ. The CDR3 extends over 15 amino acids. Assay: immunoSEQ multiplex PCR; the TCRdb copy retains only in-frame clones and omits some. The table lists more than 300,000 clones, approximately 90% of them singletons. The chain links TRBV5-1 to TRBJ1-2, with 9 bases identical to TRBD1. The clonotype originates from a woman aged 18-35 years who had recovered from COVID-19. Sequences were obtained from PBMCs or T cells enriched from blood (not recorded which). The CDR3: CASSPGTGTVFGYTF. CDR3 DNA sequence: TGCGCCAGCAGCCCTGGGACAGGGACGGTTTTTGGCTACACCTTC.